This entry describes one T cell receptor beta chain. The sample originates from a study of T cell changes during pregnancy in multiple sclerosis. Sequencing was performed with immunoSEQ multiplex PCR; in TCRdb, only in-frame clones are kept and a portion is missing. The table includes about 40,000 clones, about 90% detected once. Germline CDR1 and CDR2: SNHLY and FYNNEI. The CDR3 is 14 amino acids. V lost 4 bases and J lost 0, with 7 bases in between. The sequence derives from a female donor with multiple sclerosis, enrolled in a pregnancy study. Sequenced material: CD4+ T cells from peripheral blood mononuclear cells, taken before pregnancy. The rearrangement joins TRBV2 to TRBJ1-3; tentative D call: TRBD1 (5 bases). The CDR3 sequence is CASSVQGSGNTIYF. In nucleotides, the CDR3 is TGTGCCAGCAGTGTGCAGGGCTCTGGAAACACCATATATTTT. Full variable domain (outside the CDR3, taken from reference TRBV2 and TRBJ1-3): EPEVTQTPSHQVTQMGQEVILRCVPISNHLYFYWYRQILGQKVEFLVSFYNNEISEKSEIFDDQFSVERPDGSNFTLKIRSTKLEDSAMYFCASSVQGSGNTIYFGEGSWLTVV.